The 21 T cell receptor beta chains listed next were all sequenced from one sample in a study of T cells after yellow fever vaccination. TCRdb ran MiXCR on the 5' RACE reads and lists one entry per CDR3 protein. In the table there are roughly 300,000 distinct CDR3 sequences, around 7.3% of which are singletons. The sample consisted of PBMCs, taken about 41 days after the first yellow fever vaccination. Receptor source: a man aged 18 to 29 who received the YFV17D yellow fever vaccine.

The rearrangement joins TRBV6-2 or TRBV6-3 to TRBJ1-1, with 7 bases fitting TRBD1. The CDR3 runs to 14 residues. V dropped 5 bases and J dropped 2; count of bases not matched to a gene: 5. The germline V gene has CDR1 MNHEY and CDR2 SVGEGT. Written as DNA, the CDR3 is TGTGCCAGCAGTCGGGACAGACCAAACACTGAAGCTTTCTTT. Its translation is CASSRDRPNTEAFF.

The chain links TRBV4-2 to TRBJ2-2; 8 bases map to TRBD2. CDR1 is LGHNA and CDR2 is YNFKEQ in the germline V gene. Unmatched junction bases numbered 9, after V lost 0 bases and J lost 3 bases. The CDR3 runs to 18 residues. CDR3 region: CASSQEMSSGVYTGELFF. In DNA, the CDR3 is TGTGCCAGCAGCCAAGAAATGAGTAGCGGGGTATACACCGGGGAGCTGTTTTTT.

The chain has TRBV4-3 and TRBJ2-5; TRBD2 matches at 9 bases. CDR3 length: 20 residues. The V and J ends lost 0 bases and 3 bases, in that order; junction bases with no gene match: 17. Per the germline V gene, CDR1 is LGHNA and CDR2 is YSLEER. Here the CDR3 DNA reads TGCGCCAGCAGCCAAGACATGTCCGGGACTAGCATGTGGGGGAAAGAGACCCAGTACTTC. This gives the protein CASSQDMSGTSMWGKETQYF.

This clonotype was recorded at least ten times. V and J are TRBV12-3 or TRBV12-4 and TRBJ1-3; D is ambiguous. Trimming shortened V by 4 bases and J by 2 bases, and 6 bases separated the two germline ends. The CDR3 consists of 13 residues. The CDR3 here is CASSSGPGNTIYF. DNA of the CDR3: TGTGCCAGCAGTTCCGGGCCTGGAAACACCATATATTTT.

This clonotype was detected a few times. The chain recombines TRBV5-1 with TRBJ1-5; D is uncertain. The V gene lost 0 bases and the J gene lost 0 bases, with 7 bases spanning the gap. The CDR3 runs to 15 residues. CDR1 and CDR2 from the germline V gene are SGHRS and YFSETQ. This chain's CDR3 is CASSLGAYSNQPQHF. The CDR3, as DNA: TGCGCCAGCAGCTTGGGGGCTTATAGCAATCAGCCCCAGCATTTT. The whole variable domain, filled in from reference TRBV5-1 and TRBJ1-5, reads KAGVTQTPRYLIKTRGQQVTLSCSPISGHRSVSWYQQTPGQGLQFLFEYFSETQRNKGNFPGRFSGRQFSNSRSEMNVSTLELGDSALYLCASSLGAYSNQPQHFGDGTRLSIL.

The chain links TRBV3-1 to TRBJ2-1, with 7 bases that match TRBD1. V lost 4 bases and J lost 5; bases outside the gene matches: 14. Germline V gives CDR1 LGHDT, CDR2 YNNKEL (reference sequence). The CDR3 sequence is 17 residues long. This chain's CDR3 is CASSLRAGTEKDNEQFF. The CDR3 nucleotides are TGTGCCAGCAGCCTACGAGCCGGGACAGAAAAAGACAATGAGCAGTTCTTC.

In its sample, this clonotype was seen a few times. In DNA form, the CDR3 reads TGTGCCAGCAGTTTACGACAGGGACCCTATGGCTACACCTTC. As protein: CASSLRQGPYGYTF. The J gene is TRBJ1-2, the V gene TRBV12-3 or TRBV12-4, with 7 nucleotides matching TRBD1. CDR3 length: 14 residues. V was pared by 2 bases and J by 4 bases, with 4 bases of the junction left unmatched.

V gene TRBV4-3 combines with J gene TRBJ2-5, with D perhaps matching TRBD1 (6 bases). Trimming shortened V by 0 bases and J by 7 bases, and 12 bases separated the two germline ends. The CDR3 spans 14 residues. Germline V lookup: CDR1 LGHNA, CDR2 YSLEER. CDR3 in DNA: TGCGCCAGCAGCCAAGAGCGGACACAGGGGACCCAGTACTTC. Translation: CASSQERTQGTQYF.

The chain couples TRBV7-9 to TRBJ2-3, with TRBD2 as a possible D gene (5 bases). The germline V gene encodes CDR1 SEHNR and CDR2 FQNEAQ (reference sequence). Trimming removed 5 bases from V and 3 bases from J, with 18 bases in between. The CDR3 has 16 residues. CDR3 DNA sequence: TGTGCCAGCAGCCCCGTAGGAGTAGCGAGTACAGATACGCAGTATTTT. This gives the protein CASSPVGVASTDTQYF. Variable domain in full (rest from reference TRBV7-9 and TRBJ2-3): DTGVSQNPRHKITKRGQNVTFRCDPISEHNRLYWYRQTLGQGPEFLTYFQNEAQLEKSRLLSDRFSAERPKGSFSTLEIQRTEQGDSAMYLCASSPVGVASTDTQYFGPGTRLTVL.

This clonotype was found many times. The chain has TRBV6-4 and TRBJ2-1, with D tentatively TRBD2 (5 bases). The CDR3 spans 13 residues. Germline V CDR1 and CDR2: MRHNA, SNTAGT. Trimming stripped 8 bases from V and 2 bases from J, with 10 bases between. CDR3 loop: CASSTNPYNEQFF. CDR3 coding DNA: TGTGCCAGCTCGACTAACCCCTACAATGAGCAGTTCTTC.

V and J are TRBV7-2 and TRBJ1-2; D remains unclear. Trimming shortened V by 2 bases and J by 6 bases, and 7 bases separated the two germline ends. From germline, CDR1 is SGHTA and CDR2 FQGNSA. The CDR3 runs 12 residues. The CDR3 DNA is TGTGCCAGCAGCTTATTAACGCATGGCTACACCTTC. It translates to CASSLLTHGYTF.

The chain joins TRBV6-1 to TRBJ2-1; TRBD2 agrees at 9 bases. The CDR3 totals 16 residues. V lost 2 bases and J lost 2; bases outside the gene matches: 4. Per germline, CDR1 MNHNS and CDR2 SASEGT. For the CDR3, the DNA is TGTGCCAGCAGTGAATACAGCGGGGGGCCCTACAATGAGCAGTTCTTC. Residues: CASSEYSGGPYNEQFF.

The rearrangement links TRBV5-5 to TRBJ1-2; no definite D call. The CDR3 contains 14 residues. V shed 4 bases and J shed 8 bases, with 18 bases lying between them. From germline, CDR1 is SGHKS and CDR2 YYEKEE (reference sequence). The CDR3 DNA reads as TGTGCCAGCAGCCAAGACGCAGGAGGTGGCGGCTACACCTTC. This encodes CASSQDAGGGGYTF.

This clonotype was detected once. This sequence joins TRBV12-5 and TRBJ2-4; D gene unclear. From germline, CDR1 is LGHNT and CDR2 FRNRAP. The CDR3 spans 15 residues. V lost 4 bases to trimming and J lost 3 bases, with 13 bases between them. The CDR3: CASGSLRWGKNIQYF. CDR3 DNA sequence: TGTGCTAGTGGTTCGCTGAGATGGGGCAAAAACATTCAGTACTTC.

This clonotype occurred many times. The CDR3 DNA reads as TGTGCCAGCAGACCCCGACAGGGGGCAAAAGAGCAGTACTTC. Its protein product is CASRPRQGAKEQYF. The gene calls are TRBV6-1 and TRBJ2-7; 10 bases align to TRBD1. Germline V lookup: CDR1 MNHNS, CDR2 SASEGT. CDR3 length: 14 residues. The V gene end was trimmed by 6 bases and the J gene end by 7 bases; junction bases not matched to a gene: 9.

This clonotype was counted only a few times. The chain recombines TRBV6-5 with TRBJ2-7; 7 bases are shared with TRBD2. V was pared by 2 bases and J by 3 bases, with 4 bases of the junction left unmatched. The length of the CDR3 is 14 residues. Germline assignment: CDR1 MNHEY and CDR2 SVGAGI. CDR3 DNA: TGTGCCAGCAGTTACGGTGGGGGGGGCTACGAGCAGTACTTC. Translated, it gives CASSYGGGGYEQYF.

The chain has TRBV7-2 and TRBJ2-2; tentative D call: TRBD2 (5 bases). V shed 5 bases and J shed 6 bases, with 10 bases lying between them. The length of the CDR3 is 13 residues. In germline, CDR1 is SGHTA, CDR2 FQGNSA. The CDR3 nucleotides read TGTGCCAGCAGCCGGGAACGCGCCGGGGAGCTGTTTTTT. This codes for CASSRERAGELFF.

This clonotype was recorded a few times. The CDR3 sequence: CASSLDGLYEQYV. As DNA, the CDR3 is TGTGCCAGCAGCTTGGACGGGTTATACGAGCAGTACGTC. J is TRBJ2-7 and V is TRBV5-4; D gene uncertain. The CDR3 consists of 13 residues. Between the trimmed V and J ends, which lost 0 bases and 4 bases, there was a span of 8 bases. From germline, CDR1 is SGHNT and CDR2 YYREEE (reference sequence).

V and J are TRBV3-1 and TRBJ2-1, with unresolved D. Trimming removed 0 bases from V and 9 bases from J, with 9 bases in between. The CDR3 length is 13 residues. CDR1 is LGHDT and CDR2 is YNNKEL in the germline V gene (reference sequence). The CDR3 is CASSQDGVGEQFF. The DNA for the CDR3 is TGTGCCAGCAGCCAAGATGGCGTAGGTGAGCAGTTCTTC.

To note about this clonotype: This may be a read error, as it is one base from a much larger clone. The V and J genes are TRBV29-1 and TRBJ2-2; 7 positions agree with TRBD1. V dropped 6 bases and J dropped 9; count of bases not matched to a gene: 16. The CDR3 is made up of 15 amino acids. Germline loops: CDR1 SQVTM, CDR2 ANQGSEA. In DNA, the CDR3 is TGCAGCGTCGTGGACAGGAGAAACGCCCGCTGGGAGCTGTTTTTT. This sequence encodes CSVVDRRNARWELFF.

The genes are TRBV12-3 or TRBV12-4 and TRBJ1-6; a weak D match, TRBD1 (5 bases). Between the trimmed V and J ends, which lost 8 bases and 9 bases, there was a span of 14 bases. CDR3 size: 13 residues. CDR3 protein: CASGIGGGSPLHF. The CDR3, as DNA: TGTGCCAGCGGTATTGGGGGGGGTTCACCCCTCCACTTT.